The 14 T cell receptor beta chains presented below share a single source sample, sequenced in a study of blood T cell repertoires in COVID-19. Libraries were prepared by immunoSEQ multiplex PCR; TCRdb keeps only in-frame clonotypes and omits some of them. The sample consists of 10,000 to 15,000 clones, about 73% of them appearing once. Material for sequencing was peripheral blood. The receptors were sampled from a human donor in a cohort sampled during active COVID-19.

The chain carries TRBV15 and TRBJ2-7; maybe TRBD1 (7 bases). The CDR3 runs 16 residues. In germline, CDR1 is LNHNV, CDR2 YYDKDF (reference sequence). V was shortened by 0 bases and J by 3 bases, with 15 bases between the two germline ends. CDR3 nucleotides: TGTGCCACCAGCAGAGAGGGGACAGAGGGGGGCTACGAGCAGTACTTC. Translated: CATSREGTEGGYEQYF.

The chain uses TRBV7-2 and TRBJ1-1; TRBD1 matches at 7 bases. Germline V gene lookup returns CDR1 SGHTA and CDR2 FQGNSA. Losses at the gene ends were 3 bases for V and 6 bases for J; bases not matched to a gene: 7. This CDR3 is 14 amino acids long. The CDR3 DNA is TGTGCCAGCAGCTTCCACTGGGACAGACCTGAAGCTTTCTTT. Residues: CASSFHWDRPEAFF.

This clone appeared a single time. CDR3 region: CASSLQEVDYGYTF. CDR3 DNA: TGTGCCAGTAGTCTTCAGGAGGTTGACTATGGCTACACCTTC. The chain employs TRBV19 and TRBJ1-2; D unclear. Germline values: CDR1 LNHDA, CDR2 SQIVND (reference sequence). This CDR3 contains 14 residues. V lost 5 bases and J lost 3, with 13 bases in between.

The chain couples TRBV15 to TRBJ2-7; D is perhaps TRBD1 (5 bases). Germline V gene lookup returns CDR1 LNHNV and CDR2 YYDKDF (reference sequence). CDR3 length: 14 residues. The ends were cut back, 1 base at V and 4 bases at J, with 11 bases in the middle. CDR3 sequence (DNA): TGTGCCACCAGCAGAGCAGGGTCAGGATACGAGCAGTACTTC. This gives the protein CATSRAGSGYEQYF.

This rearrangement joins TRBV18 to TRBJ1-4; 7 nucleotides match TRBD1. J gave up 8 bases and V 6 bases, and 6 bases lay outside the gene matches. This CDR3 has 13 amino acids. Germline V lookup: CDR1 KGHSH, CDR2 LQKENI. In nucleotides, the CDR3 is TGTGCCAGCTCTCAGAGACAGGGCGAAAAACTGTTTTTT. It encodes CASSQRQGEKLFF.

CDR3 amino acids: CASSYGLAGQGAYEQYF. The CDR3 bases are TGTGCCAGCAGTTATGGTCTGGCCGGACAGGGGGCCTACGAGCAGTACTTC. This chain joins TRBV6-2 or TRBV6-3 and TRBJ2-7; 10 nucleotides align to TRBD1. V dropped 3 bases and J dropped 2; count of bases not matched to a gene: 10. This CDR3 has 17 amino acids. CDR1 and CDR2 (germline): MNHEY, SVGEGT.

The J gene is TRBJ1-2, the V gene TRBV5-6; possible D gene TRBD1, 5 bases. This CDR3 spans 17 amino acids. Germline V gene sequence: CDR1 SGHDT, CDR2 YYEEEE. V was shortened by 1 base and J by 0 bases, with 16 bases between the two germline ends. CDR3 in amino acids: CASSLRTWGKANYGYTF. For the CDR3, the DNA is TGTGCCAGCAGCTTGAGGACGTGGGGCAAAGCTAACTATGGCTACACCTTC.

V and J are TRBV4-2 and TRBJ1-1, with D possibly TRBD1 on 5 matching bases. Germline V lookup: CDR1 LGHNA, CDR2 YNFKEQ. The CDR3 spans 15 residues. V lost 7 bases and J lost 0, with 15 bases in between. CDR3: CASTVGGTMNTEAFF. In DNA, the CDR3 is TGTGCCAGCACCGTGGGAGGGACCATGAACACTGAAGCTTTCTTT.

The chain has TRBV7-3 and TRBJ2-1; 9 nucleotides align to TRBD1. With 4 bases clipped from V and 0 bases from J, the junction kept 1 base outside the gene matches. The germline V gene has CDR1 SGHTA and CDR2 FQGTGA. There are 15 residues in the CDR3. CDR3: CASSSGQGSYNEQFF. CDR3 bases: TGTGCCAGCAGCTCGGGACAGGGCTCCTACAATGAGCAGTTCTTC.

The chain employs TRBV6-5 and TRBJ1-1; D uncertain. V gave up 6 bases and J gave up 7 bases, with 9 bases separating them. From germline, CDR1 is MNHEY and CDR2 SVGAGI. The CDR3 runs 11 residues. This CDR3 is CASRDTFEAFF. CDR3 sequence (DNA): TGTGCCAGCAGAGACACGTTTGAAGCTTTCTTT.

This clone has a single count. The chain recombines TRBV11-2 with TRBJ2-2; 9 bases agree with TRBD2. Germline V CDR1 and CDR2: SGHAT, FQNNGV. The CDR3 has 16 amino acids. J gave up 5 bases and V 3 bases, and 7 bases lay outside the gene matches. The CDR3 DNA sequence: TGTGCCAGCAGCTTCGGCGGGGGGGCACGAACCGGGGAGCTGTTTTTT. It specifies CASSFGGGARTGELFF.

The CDR3 protein is CASQDRQGSHEQYF. Here the CDR3 DNA reads TGTGCCAGCCAGGACCGACAGGGATCCCACGAGCAGTACTTC. V usage is TRBV19 and J usage is TRBJ2-7; 7 bases agree with TRBD1. CDR3 length: 14 amino acids. The germline CDR1 and CDR2 sequences are LNHDA and SQIVND (reference sequence). The V segment lost 9 bases and the J segment 5 bases; nucleotides outside the gene matches: 13.

This clone has just one count. The gene calls are TRBV2 and TRBJ2-1; 10 nucleotides agree with TRBD1. The germline V gene has CDR1 SNHLY and CDR2 FYNNEI. The CDR3 has 15 amino acids. The V gene end was trimmed by 1 base and the J gene end by 6 bases; junction bases not matched to a gene: 3. CDR3 coding DNA: TGTGCCAGCAGTGAAGGATGGGACAGGGGCAATGAGCAGTTCTTC. As protein: CASSEGWDRGNEQFF.

The chain links TRBV5-6 to TRBJ1-1, with 8 bases that match TRBD1. Germline CDR1 is SGHDT and CDR2 is YYEEEE. This CDR3 has 13 residues. The V gene end was trimmed by 7 bases and the J gene end by 4 bases; junction bases not matched to a gene: 6. The DNA of the CDR3 is TGTGCCAGCGGGCGGACAGGGTTCACTGAAGCTTTCTTT. Translated: CASGRTGFTEAFF.